The clone carrying this T cell receptor beta chain was seen a handful of times. From germline, CDR1 is MDHEN and CDR2 SYDVKM. The ends were cut back, 2 bases at V and 1 base at J, with 7 bases in the middle. The CDR3 spans 14 residues. The sample originates from a study of naive and memory T cell subsets. TCR cDNA received a 3' ligated oligonucleotide that carried a UMI. Ligated cDNA underwent four rounds of PCR with nested alpha and beta constant region primers and SP2. TCRdb analysed the 5' RACE reads with MiXCR anew, one entry per CDR3 protein. The data hold about 59,000 distinct CDR3 sequences, with 6.5% to 9% observed a single time.

The chain links TRBV28 to TRBJ2-3; no firm D call. This clonotype originated in a female donor in good health. The CDR3 sequence is CASSLLQRTDTQYF. The CDR3, as DNA: TGTGCCAGCAGTTTACTCCAGCGCACAGATACGCAGTATTTT.